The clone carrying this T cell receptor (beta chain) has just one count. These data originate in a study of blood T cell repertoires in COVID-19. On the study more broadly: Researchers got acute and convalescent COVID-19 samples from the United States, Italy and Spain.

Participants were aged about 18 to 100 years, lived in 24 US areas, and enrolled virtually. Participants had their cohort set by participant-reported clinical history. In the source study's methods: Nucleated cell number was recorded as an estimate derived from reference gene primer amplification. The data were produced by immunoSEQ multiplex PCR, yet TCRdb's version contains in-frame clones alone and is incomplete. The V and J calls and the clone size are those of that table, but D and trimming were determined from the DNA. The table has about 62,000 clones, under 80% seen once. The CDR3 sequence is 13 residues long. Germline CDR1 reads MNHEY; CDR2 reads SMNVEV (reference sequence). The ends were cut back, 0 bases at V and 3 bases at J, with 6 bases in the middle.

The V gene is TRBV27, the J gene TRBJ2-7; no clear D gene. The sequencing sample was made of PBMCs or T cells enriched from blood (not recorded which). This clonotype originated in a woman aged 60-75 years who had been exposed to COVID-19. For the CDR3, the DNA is TGTGCCAGCAGTTTATCATCCCGCTACGAGCAGTACTTC. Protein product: CASSLSSRYEQYF.